These T cell receptor beta chains were read from a single sample in a study of cytomegalovirus exposure and HLA in healthy donors. The protocol was immunoSEQ multiplex PCR, while the TCRdb copy is restricted to in-frame clones and leaves out a portion. The sample has 210,000 or so clones, 75% to 80% seen once. Specimen: PBMCs. All receptors come from a woman aged 25 to 39 in good health and CMV-seropositive. Both conserved end residues are part of each CDR3.

V gene | CDR3 protein
TRBV19 | CASIREGPHTDTQYF
TRBV6-4 | CASSDPQTGISNQPQHF
TRBV18 | CASSPGQGSYEQYF
TRBV27 | CASSSHGTGSNYGYTF
TRBV7-2 | CASSLGGAGNYGYTF
TRBV13 | CASSLRAYRDTGELFF
TRBV12-5 | CASGFSGQGPGEQYF
TRBV7-9 | CASSLASGMNTEAFF
TRBV9 | CASSTAGQGTNTEAFF
TRBV5-1 | CASSFGGNEKLFF
TRBV9 | CASSALSGTNYGYTF
TRBV29-1 | CSAGQGAGGYTF
TRBV30 | CAWKKGAEQYF
TRBV9 | CASRTQGPGELFF
TRBV6-4 | CASSAYRNTEAFF
TRBV28 | CASSPSLVLEQYF
TRBV5-6 | CASSYRGLAAAKNIQYF
TRBV5-1 | CASSLAGMPDTQYF